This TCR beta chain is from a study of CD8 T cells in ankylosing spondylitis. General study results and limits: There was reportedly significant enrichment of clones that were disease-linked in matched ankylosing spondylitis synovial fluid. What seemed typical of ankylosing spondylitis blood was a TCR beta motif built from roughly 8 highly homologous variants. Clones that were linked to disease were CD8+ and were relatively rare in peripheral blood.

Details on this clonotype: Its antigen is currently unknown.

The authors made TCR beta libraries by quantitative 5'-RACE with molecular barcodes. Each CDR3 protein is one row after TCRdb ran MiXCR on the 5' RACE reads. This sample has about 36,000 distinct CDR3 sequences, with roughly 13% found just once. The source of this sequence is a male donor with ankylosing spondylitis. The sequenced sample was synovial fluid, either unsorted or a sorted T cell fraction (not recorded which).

The CDR3 spells CASSSLPLEGDTQYF. The CDR3 region has the DNA TGCGCCAGCAGCTCCCTCCCCCTAGAGGGGGATACGCAGTATTTT. V gene TRBV5-1 combines with J gene TRBJ2-3; perhaps D is TRBD1 or TRBD2 (5 bases each). Germline CDR1 and CDR2: SGHRS and YFSETQ. This CDR3 is 15 amino acids long. V was pared by 3 bases and J by 6 bases, with 17 bases between.